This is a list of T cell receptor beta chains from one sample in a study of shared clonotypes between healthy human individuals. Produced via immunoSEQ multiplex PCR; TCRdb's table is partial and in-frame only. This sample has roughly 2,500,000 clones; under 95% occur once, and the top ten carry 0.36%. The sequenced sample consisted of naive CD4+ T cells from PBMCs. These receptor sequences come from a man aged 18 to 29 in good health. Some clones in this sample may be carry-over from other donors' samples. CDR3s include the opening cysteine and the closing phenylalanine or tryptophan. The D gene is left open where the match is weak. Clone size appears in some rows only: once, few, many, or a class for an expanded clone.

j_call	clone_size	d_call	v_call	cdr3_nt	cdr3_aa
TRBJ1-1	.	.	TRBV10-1	TGCGCCAGCCAGGGCACCATGAACACTGAAGCTTTCTTT	CASQGTMNTEAFF
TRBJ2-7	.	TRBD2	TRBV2	TGTGCCAGCAGCCTAATACTAGCGGGAGGTAACGAGCAGTACTTC	CASSLILAGGNEQYF
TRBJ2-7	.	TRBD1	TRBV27	TGTGCCAGCAGAAGGACAGGGGGATCCTACGAGCAGTACTTC	CASRRTGGSYEQYF
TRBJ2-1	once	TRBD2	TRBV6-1	TGTGCCAGCATCCCACGGGCGGGAGTTCTGGGTGAGCAGTTCTTC	CASIPRAGVLGEQFF
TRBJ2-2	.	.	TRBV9	TGTGCCAGCAGCGTAGTCGGCAGGGGTTGGGCCGGGGAGCTGTTTTTT	CASSVVGRGWAGELFF
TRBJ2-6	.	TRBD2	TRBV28	TGTGCCAGCTACCGCCAGGGCGGGGGTGGGGCCAACGTCCTGACTTTC	CASYRQGGGGANVLTF
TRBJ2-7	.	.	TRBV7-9	TGTGCCAGCAGCTTGCTGGGCCGCGAGCAGTACTTC	CASSLLGREQYF
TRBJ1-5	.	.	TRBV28	TGTGCCAGCAGTTTATTTGGCCAGACCTATCAGCCCCAGCATTTT	CASSLFGQTYQPQHF
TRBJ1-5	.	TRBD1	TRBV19	TGTGCCAGTAGTAGATGGGGAGAGGGGGCAGGGACCCAGCATTTT	CASSRWGEGAGTQHF
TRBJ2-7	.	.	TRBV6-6	TGTGCCAGCAGTCCGGAGACCCTTTCCTACGAGCAGTACTTC	CASSPETLSYEQYF
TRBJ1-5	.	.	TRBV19	TGTGCCAGTAGTGGGTGGGGCGGTCAGCCCCAGCATTTT	CASSGWGGQPQHF
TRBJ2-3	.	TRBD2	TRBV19	TGTGCCAGTAGTATGGAGCCTAGCGGGAGAGATACGCAGTATTTT	CASSMEPSGRDTQYF
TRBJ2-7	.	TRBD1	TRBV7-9	TGTGCCAGCAGCCTACAGGGGGCTGGGGACGAGCAGTACTTC	CASSLQGAGDEQYF
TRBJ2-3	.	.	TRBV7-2	TGTGCCAGCAGCTTAGAGGTTAGGGGGACCGCAGATACGCAGTATTTT	CASSLEVRGTADTQYF
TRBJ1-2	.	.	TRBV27	TGTGCCAGCAGTTTCCAGGGTGCGGGGAATGGCTACACCTTC	CASSFQGAGNGYTF
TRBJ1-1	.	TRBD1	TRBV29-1	TGCAGCGTCGGAAGAATCAGGGGGACTGAAGCTTTCTTT	CSVGRIRGTEAFF
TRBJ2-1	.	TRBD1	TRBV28	TGTGCCAGCAGCCCCATTGGGACAGCCTACAATGAGCAGTTCTTC	CASSPIGTAYNEQFF
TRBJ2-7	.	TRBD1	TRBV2	TGTGCCAGCATCCCCCGGGACAGGTCTTACGAGCAGTACTTC	CASIPRDRSYEQYF
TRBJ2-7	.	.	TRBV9	TGTGCCAGCAGCGTGGCCCCGGGACGAACTTACGAGCAGTACTTC	CASSVAPGRTYEQYF
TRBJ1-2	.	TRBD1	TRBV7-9	TGTGCCAGCAGCCGGACAGGGTCCACCGATGGCTACACCTTC	CASSRTGSTDGYTF
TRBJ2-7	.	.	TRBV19	TGTGCCAGTAGTATACCCCCCTCAGCGGGTCCCTACGAGCAGTACTTC	CASSIPPSAGPYEQYF